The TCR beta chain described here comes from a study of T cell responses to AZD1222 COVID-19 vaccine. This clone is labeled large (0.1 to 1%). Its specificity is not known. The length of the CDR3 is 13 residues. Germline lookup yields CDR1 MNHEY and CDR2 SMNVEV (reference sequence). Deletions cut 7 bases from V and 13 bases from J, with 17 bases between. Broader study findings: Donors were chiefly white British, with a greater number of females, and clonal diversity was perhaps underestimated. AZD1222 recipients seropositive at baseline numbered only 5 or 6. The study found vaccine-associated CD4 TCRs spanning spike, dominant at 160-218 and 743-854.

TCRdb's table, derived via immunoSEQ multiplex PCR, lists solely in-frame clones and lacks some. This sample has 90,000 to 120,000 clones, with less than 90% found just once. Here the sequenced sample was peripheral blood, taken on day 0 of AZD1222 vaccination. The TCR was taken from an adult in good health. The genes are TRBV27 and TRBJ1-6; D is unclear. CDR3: CASTFGWGNPLHF. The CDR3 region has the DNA TGTGCCAGCACCTTCGGCTGGGGTAACCCCCTCCACTTT.